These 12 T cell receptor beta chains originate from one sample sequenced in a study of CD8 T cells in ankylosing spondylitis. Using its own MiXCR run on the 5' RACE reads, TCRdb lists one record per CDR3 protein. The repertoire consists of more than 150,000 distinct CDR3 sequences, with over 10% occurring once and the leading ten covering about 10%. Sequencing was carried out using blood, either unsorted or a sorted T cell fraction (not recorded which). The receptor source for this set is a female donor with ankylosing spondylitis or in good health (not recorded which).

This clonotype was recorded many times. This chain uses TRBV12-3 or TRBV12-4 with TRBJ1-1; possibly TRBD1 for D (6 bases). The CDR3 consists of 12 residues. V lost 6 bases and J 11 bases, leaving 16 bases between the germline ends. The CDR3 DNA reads TGTGCCAGCAGGCAGACAGGCCGAGCGGCTTTCTTT. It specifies CASRQTGRAAFF.

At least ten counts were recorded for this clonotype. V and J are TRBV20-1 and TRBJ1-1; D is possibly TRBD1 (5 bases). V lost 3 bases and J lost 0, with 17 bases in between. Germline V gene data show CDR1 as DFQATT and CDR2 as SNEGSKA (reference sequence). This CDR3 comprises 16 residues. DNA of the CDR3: TGCAGTGCTAGTAAAGCCTCCGGGGGTGTGAACACTGAAGCTTTCTTT. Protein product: CSASKASGGVNTEAFF.

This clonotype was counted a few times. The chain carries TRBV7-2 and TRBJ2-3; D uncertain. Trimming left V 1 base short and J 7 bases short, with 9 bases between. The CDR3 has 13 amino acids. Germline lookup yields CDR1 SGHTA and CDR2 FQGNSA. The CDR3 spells CASSLEAKNTQYF. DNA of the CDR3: TGTGCCAGCAGCTTAGAAGCTAAAAATACGCAGTATTTT.

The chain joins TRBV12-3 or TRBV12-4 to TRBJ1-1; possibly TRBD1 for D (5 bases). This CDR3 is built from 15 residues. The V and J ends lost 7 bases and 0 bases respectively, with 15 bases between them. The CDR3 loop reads CASTWGRVLNTEAFF. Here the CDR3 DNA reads TGTGCCAGCACCTGGGGCAGAGTTTTGAACACTGAAGCTTTCTTT.

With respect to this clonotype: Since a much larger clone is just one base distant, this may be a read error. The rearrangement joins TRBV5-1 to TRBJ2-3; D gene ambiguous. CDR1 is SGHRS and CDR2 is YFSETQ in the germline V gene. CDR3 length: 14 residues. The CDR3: CAGSLGLSTDTQYF. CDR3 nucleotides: TGCGCCGGCAGCTTGGGTCTTAGCACAGATACGCAGTATTTT.

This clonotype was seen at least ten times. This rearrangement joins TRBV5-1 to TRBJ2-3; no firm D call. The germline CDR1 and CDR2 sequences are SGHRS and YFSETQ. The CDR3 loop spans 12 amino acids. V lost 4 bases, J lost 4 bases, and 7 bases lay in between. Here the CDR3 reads CASSDESDTQYF. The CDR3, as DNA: TGCGCCAGCAGCGACGAGTCAGATACGCAGTATTTT.

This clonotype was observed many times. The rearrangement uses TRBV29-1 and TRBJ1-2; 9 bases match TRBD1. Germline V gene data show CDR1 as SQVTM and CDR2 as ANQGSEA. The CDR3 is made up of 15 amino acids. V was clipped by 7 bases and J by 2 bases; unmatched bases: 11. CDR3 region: CSGGLGGQGNYGYTF. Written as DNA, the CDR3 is TGCAGCGGAGGACTAGGGGGACAGGGCAACTATGGCTACACCTTC.

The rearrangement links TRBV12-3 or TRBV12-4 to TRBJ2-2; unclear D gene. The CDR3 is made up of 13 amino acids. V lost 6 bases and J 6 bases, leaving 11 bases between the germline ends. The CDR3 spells CASSFNGAGELFF. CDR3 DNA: TGTGCCAGCAGCTTTAATGGGGCCGGGGAGCTGTTTTTT.

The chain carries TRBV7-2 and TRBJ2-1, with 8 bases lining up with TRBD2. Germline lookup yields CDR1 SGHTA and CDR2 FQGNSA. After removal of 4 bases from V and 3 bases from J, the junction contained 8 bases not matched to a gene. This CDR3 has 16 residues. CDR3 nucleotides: TGTGCCAGCAGCTACCGAGCGGGAGCGATCTACAATGAGCAGTTCTTC. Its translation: CASSYRAGAIYNEQFF.

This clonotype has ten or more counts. The CDR3 coding sequence is TGTGCCAGCAGCCACGGTAGCAATCAGCCCCAGCATTTT. Translating gives CASSHGSNQPQHF. The chain uses TRBV7-2 and TRBJ1-5; D remains ambiguous. Per the germline V gene, CDR1 is SGHTA and CDR2 is FQGNSA. The CDR3 contains 13 residues. Between the trimmed V and J ends, which lost 5 bases and 0 bases, there was a span of 5 bases. Variable domain in full (rest from reference TRBV7-2 and TRBJ1-5): GAGVSQSPSNKVTEKGKDVELRCDPISGHTALYWYRQSLGQGLEFLIYFQGNSAPDKSGLPSDRFSAERTGGSVSTLTIQRTQQEDSAVYLCASSHGSNQPQHFGDGTRLSIL.

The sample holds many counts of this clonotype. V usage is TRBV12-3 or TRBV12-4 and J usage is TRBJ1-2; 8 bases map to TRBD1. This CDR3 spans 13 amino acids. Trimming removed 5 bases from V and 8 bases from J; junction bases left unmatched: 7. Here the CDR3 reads CASSGQGRMGYTF. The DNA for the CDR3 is TGTGCCAGCAGTGGACAGGGAAGGATGGGCTACACCTTC.

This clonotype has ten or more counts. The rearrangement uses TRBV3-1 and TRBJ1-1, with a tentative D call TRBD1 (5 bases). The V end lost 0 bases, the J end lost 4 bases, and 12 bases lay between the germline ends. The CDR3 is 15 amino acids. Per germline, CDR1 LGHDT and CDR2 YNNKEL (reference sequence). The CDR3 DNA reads TGTGCCAGCAGCCAAGATTCGGGACGGTTCACTGAAGCTTTCTTT. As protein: CASSQDSGRFTEAFF.